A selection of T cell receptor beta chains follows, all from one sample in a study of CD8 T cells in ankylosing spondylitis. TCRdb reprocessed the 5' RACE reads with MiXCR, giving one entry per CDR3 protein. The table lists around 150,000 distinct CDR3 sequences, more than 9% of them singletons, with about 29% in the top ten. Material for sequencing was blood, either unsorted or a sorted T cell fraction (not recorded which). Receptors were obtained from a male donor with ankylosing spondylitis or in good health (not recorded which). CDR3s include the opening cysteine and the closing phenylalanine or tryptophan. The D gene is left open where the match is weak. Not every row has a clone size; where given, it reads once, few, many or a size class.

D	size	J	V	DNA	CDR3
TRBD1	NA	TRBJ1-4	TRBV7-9	TGTGCCAGCAGCCCGGGACAGGGTGGTAATGAAAAACTGTTTTTT	CASSPGQGGNEKLFF
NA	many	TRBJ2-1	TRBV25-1	TGTGCCAGCAGTGTTGGTAGAAGTCACGACAATGAGCAGTTCTTC	CASSVGRSHDNEQFF
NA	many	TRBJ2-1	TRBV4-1	TGCGCCAGCAGCCAAGATCCAGCGGACAGCTCCTACAATGAGCAGTTCTTC	CASSQDPADSSYNEQFF
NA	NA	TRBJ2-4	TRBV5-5	TGTGCCAGCACGGACGGTGGAAACCTAGCCAAAAACATTCAGTACTTC	CASTDGGNLAKNIQYF
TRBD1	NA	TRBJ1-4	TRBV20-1	TGCAGTGCTGGACAGGGGTATAATGAAAAACTGTTTTTT	CSAGQGYNEKLFF
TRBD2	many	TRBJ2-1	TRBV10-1	TGCGCCAGCAGTGAGTCGATGGCTAGCGGTTACAATGAGCAGTTCTTC	CASSESMASGYNEQFF
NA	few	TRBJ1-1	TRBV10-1	TGCGCCAGCAGGGAAACCCTGAACACTGAAGCTTTCTTT	CASRETLNTEAFF
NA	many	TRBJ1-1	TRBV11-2	TGTGCCAGCAGCTCCCTTTTGAATCGTGGGAACACTGAAGCTTTCTTT	CASSSLLNRGNTEAFF
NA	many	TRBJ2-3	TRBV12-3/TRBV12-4	TGTGCCAGCAGTTTTGGCGGGATTAGCACAGATACGCAGTATTTT	CASSFGGISTDTQYF
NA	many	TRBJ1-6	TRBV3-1	TGTGCCAGCAGCCCTCTCACGGGCGGAAATAATTCACCCCTCCACTTT	CASSPLTGGNNSPLHF
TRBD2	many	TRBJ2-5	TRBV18	TGTGCCAGCTCACCGGCGGGAGAGGAGACCCAGTACTTC	CASSPAGEETQYF
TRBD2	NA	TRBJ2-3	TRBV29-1	TGCAGCTATCGGGGGGCAGATACGCAGTATTTT	CSYRGADTQYF
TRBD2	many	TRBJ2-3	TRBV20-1	TGCAGTGCTACTTACACGGGACTAGCGGGGACCACAGATACGCAGTATTTT	CSATYTGLAGTTDTQYF
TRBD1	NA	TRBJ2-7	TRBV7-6	TGTGCCAGCAGCTTCCGGACAGGGCGAAACTACGAGCAGTACTTC	CASSFRTGRNYEQYF
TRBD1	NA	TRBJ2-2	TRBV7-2	TGTGCCAGCAGCACAGGGGGTTGGACATCGGGGGAGCTGTTTTTT	CASSTGGWTSGELFF
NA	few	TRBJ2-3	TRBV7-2	TGTGCCAGCAGCTTAATTGCGGACCCGGCGACAGATACGCAGTATTTT	CASSLIADPATDTQYF
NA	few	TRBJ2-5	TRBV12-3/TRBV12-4	TGTGCCAGCAGTCATCCGTCGGGACTGATTAAAGAGACCCAGTACTTC	CASSHPSGLIKETQYF
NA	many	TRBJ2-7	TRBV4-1	TGCGCCAGCAGCCAAGTCGTAGCGTCCTACGAGCAGTACTTC	CASSQVVASYEQYF
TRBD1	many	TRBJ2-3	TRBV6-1	TGTGCCAGCAGTCGACAGGGGATGAGCACAGATACGCAGTATTTT	CASSRQGMSTDTQYF
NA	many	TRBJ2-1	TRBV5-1	TGCGCCAGCAGCTTGGAGGAGAGGATCTACAATGAGCAGTTCTTC	CASSLEERIYNEQFF
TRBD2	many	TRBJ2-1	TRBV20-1	TGCAGTGCAACTCGGCAGCGGGGAAATGAGCAGTTCTTC	CSATRQRGNEQFF
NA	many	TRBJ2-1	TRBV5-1	TGCGCCAGCAGCTTGGAGGGCGCGGGACAGTCCTACAATGAGCAGTTCTTC	CASSLEGAGQSYNEQFF
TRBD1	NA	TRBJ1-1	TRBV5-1	TGCGCCAGCAGCCCGACACAGGGGGCTATCACTGAAGCTTTCTTT	CASSPTQGAITEAFF
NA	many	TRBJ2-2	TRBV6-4	TGTGCCAGCAGTGACTCGAGAAGGAGGGGAAACACCGGGGAGCTGTTTTTT	CASSDSRRRGNTGELFF
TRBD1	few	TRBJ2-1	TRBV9	TGTGCCAGCAGCCTAGCCGGGACAGGGGTCTACAATGAGCAGTTCTTC	CASSLAGTGVYNEQFF
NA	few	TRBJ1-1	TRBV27	TGTGCCAGCAGTTTATGGGGGATGACTGAAGCTTTCTTT	CASSLWGMTEAFF
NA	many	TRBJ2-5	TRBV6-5	TGTGCCAGCAGTTACACTCTTCGGGGGGCACAAGAGACCCAGTACTTC	CASSYTLRGAQETQYF
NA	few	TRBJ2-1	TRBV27	TGTGCCAGCAGTTTGGCCGTTGCCAGGGAGGTTGAGCAGTTCTTC	CASSLAVAREVEQFF
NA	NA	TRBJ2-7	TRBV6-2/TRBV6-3	TGTGCCAGCAGCCAAACGGGCAGGGCCTACGAGCAGTACTTC	CASSQTGRAYEQYF
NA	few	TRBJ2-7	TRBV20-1	TGCAGTGCCCCAAATCAGGGGAAGGGATTATGGCCCTACGAGCAGTACTTC	CSAPNQGKGLWPYEQYF
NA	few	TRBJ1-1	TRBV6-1	TGTGCCAGCGCCGTAAACCGCCGGGACTGGGCTTTCTTT	CASAVNRRDWAFF
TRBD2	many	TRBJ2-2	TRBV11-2	TGTGCCAGCAGGCCCGAATCGGGACTAGCGATTAACACCGGGGAGCTGTTTTTT	CASRPESGLAINTGELFF
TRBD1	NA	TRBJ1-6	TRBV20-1	TGCAGTGCTAGTAGGGACAGAGAAATCTATAATTCACCCCTCCACTTT	CSASRDREIYNSPLHF
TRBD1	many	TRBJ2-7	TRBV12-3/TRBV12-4	TGTGCCAGCAGTTTATATGGACAGGGTCGAGACGAGCAGTACTTC	CASSLYGQGRDEQYF
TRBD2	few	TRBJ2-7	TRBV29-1	TGCAGCGTTGTCCCAACTAGCGGGGGGGAGGAGCAGTACTTC	CSVVPTSGGEEQYF
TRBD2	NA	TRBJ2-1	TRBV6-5	TGTGCCAGCAGTTATACTAGCGGGGGCTACAATGAGCAGTTCTTC	CASSYTSGGYNEQFF
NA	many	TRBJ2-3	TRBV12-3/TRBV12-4	TGTGCCAGCAGTTTAATCGGCTGGGATACGCAGTATTTT	CASSLIGWDTQYF
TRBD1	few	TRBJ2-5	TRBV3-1	TGTGCCAGCAGCCAAGATCGAGGACAGGGCAGGGTCCAAGAGACCCAGTACTTC	CASSQDRGQGRVQETQYF
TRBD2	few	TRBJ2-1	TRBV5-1	TGCGCCAGCAGCTTGAGGGGGACTAGTTACAATGAGCAGTTCTTC	CASSLRGTSYNEQFF
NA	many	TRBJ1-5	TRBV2	TGTGCCAGCATGGGTAGCAATCAGCCCCAGCATTTT	CASMGSNQPQHF
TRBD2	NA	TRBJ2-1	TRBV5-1	TGCGCCAGCAGCCCCGAGGGACTAGCGGTATACAATGAGCAGTTCTTC	CASSPEGLAVYNEQFF
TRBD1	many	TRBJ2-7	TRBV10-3	TGTGCCATCAGGGGACAGGGGGCTTACGAGCAGTACTTC	CAIRGQGAYEQYF
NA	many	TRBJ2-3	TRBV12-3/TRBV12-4	TGTGCCAGCAGTCCCACCCAGAGGAACACAGATACGCAGTATTTT	CASSPTQRNTDTQYF
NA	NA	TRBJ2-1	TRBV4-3	TGCGCCAGCAGCCAAGATATTGCGGCGGGGAGTTTGTATGAGCAGTTCTTC	CASSQDIAAGSLYEQFF
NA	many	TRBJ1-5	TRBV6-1	TGTGCCAGCGGTGGGAATCAGCCCCAGCATTTT	CASGGNQPQHF
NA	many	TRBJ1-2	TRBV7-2	TGTGCCAGCAGCCCAGGACAGATGAGTTACTATGGCTACACCTTC	CASSPGQMSYYGYTF
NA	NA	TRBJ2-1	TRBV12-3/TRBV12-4	TGTGCCAGCAGTCCACCGACAGTATACAATGAGCAGTTCTTC	CASSPPTVYNEQFF
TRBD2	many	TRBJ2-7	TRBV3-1	TGTGCCAGCGCCGACGGGGGGACTATATCCTACGAGCAGTACTTC	CASADGGTISYEQYF
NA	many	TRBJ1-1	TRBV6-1	TGTGCCAGCAGTGAAGCGGGATTTGCGAACACTGAAGCTTTCTTT	CASSEAGFANTEAFF
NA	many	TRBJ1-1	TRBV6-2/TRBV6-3	TGTGCCACCGGAGGGGTTGGTGAAGGTGAAGCTTTCTTT	CATGGVGEGEAFF
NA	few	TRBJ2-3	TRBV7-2	TGTGCCAGCAGCCCCCCTGGGCCAGATACGCAGTATTTT	CASSPPGPDTQYF
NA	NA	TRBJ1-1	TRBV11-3	TGTGCCAGCAGCTTAGAACTCACAGGGTGGGACACTGAAGCTTTCTTT	CASSLELTGWDTEAFF
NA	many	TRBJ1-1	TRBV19	TGTGCCAGTAGAGGTTCAAACACTGAAGCTTTCTTT	CASRGSNTEAFF